A single sample is the source of the 32 T cell receptor beta chains below, sequenced in a study of shared clonotypes between healthy human individuals. Method: immunoSEQ multiplex PCR; TCRdb's copy keeps in-frame clones and lacks some. The table has about 2.5 million clones, 85% to 95% seen once. Source material: naive CD4+ T cells from PBMCs. Regarding subset: CD45RA+ positively selected. Receptors originate from a man aged 18 to 29 in good health. Some clones in this sample may be carry-over from other donors' samples.

The V and J genes are TRBV21-1 and TRBJ2-7; the D call in the table, TRBD1, was not verified against the DNA. TRBV21-1 is termed a pseudogene. This CDR3 contains 14 residues. The CDR3 loop is CASSKLGRAYEQYF. Here the CDR3 DNA reads TGTGCCAGCAGCAAGTTGGGCAGAGCCTACGAGCAGTACTTC.

In the case of this clone: The sample holds other DNA sequences that translate to the same CDR3. The rearrangement uses TRBV5-1 and TRBJ2-7, with D maybe TRBD2 (5 bases). The CDR3 contains 14 residues. Trimming took 0 bases from V and 1 from J, leaving 8 bases between them. Germline-derived CDR1 and CDR2 are SGHRS and YFSETQ. CDR3 residues: CASSLDGISYEQYF. Here the CDR3 DNA reads TGCGCCAGCAGCTTGGACGGGATTTCCTACGAGCAGTACTTC.

The rearrangement joins TRBV7-2 to TRBJ2-1; D gene ambiguous. Germline V gene data show CDR1 as SGHTA and CDR2 as FQGNSA. V lost 1 base to trimming and J lost 7 bases, with 11 bases between them. This CDR3 is 14 amino acids long. The CDR3: CASSLGPAVNEQFF. The CDR3 region has the DNA TGTGCCAGCAGCTTAGGGCCGGCGGTGAATGAGCAGTTCTTC.

Of note for this clone: This specimen includes other DNA sequences encoding the same CDR3. This chain links TRBV19 with TRBJ1-1, with D perhaps matching TRBD1 (6 bases). CDR1 LNHDA and CDR2 SQIVND come from the germline V gene (reference sequence). V was cut by 9 bases and J by 1 base, with 6 bases left in between. The CDR3 runs to 11 residues. CDR3 loop: CASRGNTEAFF. CDR3 bases: TGTGCCAGCAGGGGGAACACTGAAGCTTTCTTT.

This chain links TRBV9 with TRBJ2-7, with D perhaps matching TRBD2 (6 bases). The CDR3 consists of 14 residues. Trimming shortened V by 0 bases and J by 6 bases, and 13 bases separated the two germline ends. In germline, CDR1 is SGDLS, CDR2 YYNGEE. CDR3 sequence reads: CASSVGREYAEQYF. CDR3 coding DNA: TGTGCCAGCAGCGTAGGTCGGGAGTATGCCGAGCAGTACTTC.

The chain joins TRBV13 to TRBJ2-3, with D unresolved. V was cut by 2 bases and J by 0 bases, with 6 bases left in between. CDR1 is PRHDT and CDR2 is FYEKMQ in the germline V gene (reference sequence). The CDR3 is made up of 14 amino acids. In nucleotides, the CDR3 is TGTGCCAGCAGCTTATTCTTTAGCACAGATACGCAGTATTTT. Its protein is CASSLFFSTDTQYF.

The rearrangement joins TRBV7-3 to TRBJ2-3, with 11 positions matching TRBD2. V was pared by 5 bases and J by 9 bases, with 7 bases of the junction left unmatched. The CDR3 is made up of 14 amino acids. Germline-derived CDR1 and CDR2 are SGHTA and FQGTGA. This CDR3 reads CASSPELAGETQYF. CDR3 bases: TGTGCCAGCAGCCCCGAACTAGCGGGAGAGACGCAGTATTTT. The full variable domain, in which reference TRBV7-3 and TRBJ2-3 provide the parts outside the CDR3, is GAGVSQTPSNKVTEKGKYVELRCDPISGHTALYWYRQSLGQGPEFLIYFQGTGAADDSGLPNDRFFAVRPEGSVSTLKIQRTERGDSAVYLCASSPELAGETQYFGPGTRLTVL.

To note about this clone: Other DNA sequences from this sample encode an identical CDR3 as well. J is TRBJ1-5 and V is TRBV5-4; D is ambiguous. The CDR3 covers 12 residues. With 0 bases removed from V and 7 bases from J, the gap between germline ends came to 5 bases. Germline values: CDR1 SGHNT, CDR2 YYREEE (reference sequence). The CDR3 is CASSLDRQPQHF. DNA of the CDR3: TGTGCCAGCAGCTTGGATCGCCAGCCCCAGCATTTT. Using reference TRBV5-4 and TRBJ1-5 for the parts outside the CDR3, the full variable domain is ETGVTQSPTHLIKTRGQQVTLRCSSQSGHNTVSWYQQALGQGPQFIFQYYREEENGRGNFPPRFSGLQFPNYSSELNVNALELDDSALYLCASSLDRQPQHFGDGTRLSIL.

The V call is TRBV6-6, the J call TRBJ2-3; 7 nucleotides line up with TRBD1. V trimming: 2 bases; J trimming: 3 bases; junction bases outside the gene matches: 5. The CDR3 is 15 residues long. The germline V gene encodes CDR1 MNHNY and CDR2 SVGAGI (reference sequence). The CDR3 coding sequence is TGTGCCAGCAGTTACGGGCAGGGGGAAACAGATACGCAGTATTTT. Translation gives CASSYGQGETDTQYF.

The chain links TRBV19 to TRBJ2-6, with D unclear. This CDR3 is 15 amino acids long. Germline CDR1 is LNHDA and CDR2 is SQIVND (reference sequence). Trimming cost V 2 bases and J 1 base, with 6 bases left between them. This chain's CDR3 is CASSIRTSGANVLTF. Here the CDR3 DNA reads TGTGCCAGTAGTATACGGACGTCTGGGGCCAACGTCCTGACTTTC.

The chain uses TRBV28 and TRBJ1-5; tentatively, D is TRBD1 (6 bases). Germline-derived CDR1 and CDR2 are MDHEN and SYDVKM. Trimming left V 7 bases short and J 5 bases short, with 15 bases between. The CDR3 contains 14 residues. CDR3 residues: CASTDGGAYQPQHF. The CDR3 bases are TGTGCCAGCACCGACGGGGGGGCGTATCAGCCCCAGCATTTT.

The chain uses TRBV11-3 and TRBJ2-7; maybe TRBD2 (5 bases). CDR1 and CDR2 from the germline V gene are SGHNT and YENEEA. Trimming removed 0 bases at V and 4 bases at J, with 7 bases between. CDR3 length: 13 amino acids. Here the CDR3 reads CASSLEPGYEQYF. CDR3 in DNA: TGTGCCAGCAGCTTAGAGCCGGGGTACGAGCAGTACTTC.

The V gene is TRBV5-1, the J gene TRBJ2-2, with D unclear. The CDR3 sequence is 14 residues long. Germline lookup yields CDR1 SGHRS and CDR2 YFSETQ. V lost 4 bases, J lost 5 bases, and 12 bases lay in between. The CDR3 DNA follows: TGCGCCAGCAGCCCCGCAGGCGTGACCGGGGAGCTGTTTTTT. Translation: CASSPAGVTGELFF.

The chain is built from TRBV29-1 and TRBJ2-7; 7 nucleotides align to TRBD2. Trimming at V came to 4 bases and at J to 5 bases, leaving 11 bases not matched to a gene. CDR1 SQVTM and CDR2 ANQGSEA come from the germline V gene. The CDR3 spans 14 residues. The CDR3 sequence: CSVAMREFVHEQYF. CDR3 nucleotides: TGCAGCGTTGCGATGCGGGAGTTTGTCCACGAGCAGTACTTC.

V and J are TRBV28 and TRBJ2-6; D uncertain. CDR3 size: 14 residues. Germline V gene data show CDR1 as MDHEN and CDR2 as SYDVKM. The V and J ends lost 4 bases and 0 bases respectively, with 4 bases between them. The DNA of the CDR3 is TGTGCCAGCAGTTCGACCTCTGGGGCCAACGTCCTGACTTTC. Its protein is CASSSTSGANVLTF.

J is TRBJ2-7 and V is TRBV7-6; 14 bases agree with TRBD2. The CDR3 has 20 residues. Per germline, CDR1 SGHVS and CDR2 FNYEAQ. The V and J ends lost 0 bases and 6 bases, in that order; junction bases with no gene match: 16. The CDR3 DNA follows: TGTGCCAGCAGCTTAGCAGGGACTAGCGGGAGCCATGGGGTGCCGGGCGAGCAGTACTTC. Encoded protein: CASSLAGTSGSHGVPGEQYF.

About this clone itself: The same CDR3 arises from other DNA sequences in this sample as well. The genes are TRBV7-9 and TRBJ2-3, with D maybe TRBD1 (6 bases). The CDR3 is 14 residues long. Trimming took 2 bases from V and 3 from J, leaving 9 bases between them. Germline CDR1 and CDR2: SEHNR and FQNEAQ (reference sequence). The CDR3 is CASSLFQGTDTQYF. The CDR3 DNA is TGTGCCAGCAGCTTATTCCAGGGGACAGATACGCAGTATTTT.

The chain employs TRBV11-3 and TRBJ2-2; no definite D call. The CDR3 sequence is 14 residues long. Germline-derived CDR1 and CDR2 are SGHNT and YENEEA. Between the trimmed V and J ends, which lost 5 bases and 4 bases, there was a span of 11 bases. CDR3 loop: CASSQTRFTGELFF. The CDR3 nucleotides read TGTGCCAGCAGCCAGACACGCTTCACCGGGGAGCTGTTTTTT.

The rearrangement uses TRBV28 and TRBJ2-6; TRBD2 is a possible D gene (5 bases). The V gene lost 6 bases and the J gene lost 0 bases, with 18 bases spanning the gap. The V gene's germline CDR1 is MDHEN and CDR2 SYDVKM. This CDR3 is built from 18 residues. CDR3: CASSSPRGISSGANVLTF. CDR3 nucleotide sequence: TGTGCCAGCAGCTCACCCCGAGGGATTAGCTCTGGGGCCAACGTCCTGACTTTC.

The chain is built from TRBV18 and TRBJ1-3, with D hard to call. The germline gives CDR1 KGHSH, CDR2 LQKENI. Trimming stripped 2 bases from V and 6 bases from J, with 5 bases between. This CDR3 spans 12 amino acids. The CDR3 protein is CASSPGKNTIYF. CDR3 in DNA: TGTGCCAGCTCACCAGGGAAAAACACCATATATTTT. Full variable domain (outside the CDR3, taken from reference TRBV18 and TRBJ1-3): NAGVMQNPRHLVRRRGQEARLRCSPMKGHSHVYWYRQLPEEGLKFMVYLQKENIIDESGMPKERFSAEFPKEGPSILRIQQVVRGDSAAYFCASSPGKNTIYFGEGSWLTVV.

This clone is a singleton in its sample. The chain carries TRBV19 and TRBJ1-5; D possibly corresponds to TRBD1 (5 bases). Germline loops: CDR1 LNHDA, CDR2 SQIVND (reference sequence). Trimming took off 2 bases at V and 1 base at J, with 15 bases between the two ends. The CDR3 length is 17 residues. The CDR3 sequence is CASSITQTAGSNQPQHF. In DNA, the CDR3 is TGTGCCAGTAGTATAACCCAGACAGCTGGGAGCAATCAGCCCCAGCATTTT.

V is TRBV5-1 and J is TRBJ2-7; possible D gene TRBD1, 5 bases. Germline CDR1 SGHRS, CDR2 YFSETQ. V was cut by 4 bases and J by 2 bases, with 16 bases left in between. The CDR3 length is 15 residues. CDR3: CASSAGHTTAYEQYF. The DNA for the CDR3 is TGCGCCAGCAGCGCCGGACACACCACGGCCTACGAGCAGTACTTC.

The J gene is TRBJ1-5, the V gene TRBV6-1; no reliable D call. The CDR3 runs 13 residues. Trimming cost V 6 bases and J 4 bases, with 10 bases left between them. CDR1 MNHNS and CDR2 SASEGT come from the germline V gene. The CDR3 reads CASSGSGNQPQHF. The CDR3 DNA reads TGTGCCAGCAGCGGGTCGGGAAATCAGCCCCAGCATTTT.

A single count supports this clone. This rearrangement joins TRBV28 to TRBJ2-1; tentative D call: TRBD1 (7 bases). The CDR3 length is 17 residues. Germline values: CDR1 MDHEN, CDR2 SYDVKM. V lost 6 bases, J lost 5 bases, and 23 bases lay in between. The CDR3 DNA reads TGTGCCAGCAGCCCGGTTGGCAGGGGGAGGACGAACAATGAGCAGTTCTTC. It codes for CASSPVGRGRTNNEQFF.

The V call is TRBV5-1, the J call TRBJ2-2; D is uncertain. The V gene's germline CDR1 is SGHRS and CDR2 YFSETQ. This CDR3 has 13 residues. V lost 2 bases, J lost 5 bases, and 7 bases lay in between. The CDR3 nucleotides are TGCGCCAGCAGCTTACCAGCGACCGGGGAGCTGTTTTTT. Protein: CASSLPATGELFF. The full variable domain, in which reference TRBV5-1 and TRBJ2-2 provide the parts outside the CDR3, is KAGVTQTPRYLIKTRGQQVTLSCSPISGHRSVSWYQQTPGQGLQFLFEYFSETQRNKGNFPGRFSGRQFSNSRSEMNVSTLELGDSALYLCASSLPATGELFFGEGSRLTVL.

V and J are TRBV30 and TRBJ1-5; no firm D call. The CDR3 consists of 13 residues. The V gene lost 3 bases and the J gene lost 7 bases, with 13 bases spanning the gap. From germline, CDR1 is GTSNPN and CDR2 SVGIG (reference sequence). CDR3 nucleotides: TGTGCCTGGAGCGGAGGGCCGGGGCAGCCCCAGCATTTT. Encoded protein: CAWSGGPGQPQHF.

V and J are TRBV2 and TRBJ1-1; TRBD1 aligns across 8 bases. From germline, CDR1 is SNHLY and CDR2 FYNNEI. Germline trimming cut 8 bases from V and 1 base from J; bases unmatched to any gene: 0. The CDR3 runs 12 residues. CDR3 loop: CASDRGNTEAFF. The CDR3 nucleotides read TGTGCCAGCGACAGGGGGAACACTGAAGCTTTCTTT.

The chain couples TRBV5-8 to TRBJ2-3; no firm D call. The V gene lost 6 bases and the J gene lost 0 bases, with 20 bases spanning the gap. The CDR3 runs 17 residues. In germline, CDR1 is SGHTS, CDR2 YDEGEE. The CDR3 DNA reads TGTGCCAGCACACGGCGGCACAACTCCCCGAGCACAGATACGCAGTATTTT. Protein product: CASTRRHNSPSTDTQYF.

The chain links TRBV6-5 to TRBJ1-1; a possible D gene is TRBD1 (5 bases). The CDR3 runs 15 residues. V was shortened by 2 bases and J by 1 base, with 11 bases between the two germline ends. The germline CDR1 and CDR2 sequences are MNHEY and SVGAGI. The CDR3 here is CASSYGGGRNTEAFF. CDR3 DNA sequence: TGTGCCAGCAGTTACGGGGGGGGGAGGAACACTGAAGCTTTCTTT.

The genes are TRBV28 and TRBJ1-3; no clear D. Between the trimmed V and J ends, which lost 3 bases and 0 bases, there was a span of 9 bases. CDR1 and CDR2 (germline): MDHEN, SYDVKM. This CDR3 contains 15 residues. This chain's CDR3 is CASSFTAHSGNTIYF. The CDR3 bases are TGTGCCAGCAGTTTTACCGCTCACTCTGGAAACACCATATATTTT.

V gene TRBV6-5 combines with J gene TRBJ1-2; D is perhaps TRBD1 (5 bases). V lost 2 bases and J 8 bases, leaving 18 bases between the germline ends. The CDR3 runs to 15 residues. CDR1 MNHEY and CDR2 SVGAGI come from the germline V gene. The CDR3 coding sequence is TGTGCCAGCAGTTACGTCGGGGGTCCCTTAGGAGGCTACACCTTC. It codes for CASSYVGGPLGGYTF.

V and J are TRBV19 and TRBJ1-2, with 8 bases that match TRBD1. Germline CDR1 is LNHDA and CDR2 is SQIVND (reference sequence). This CDR3 spans 13 amino acids. After removal of 6 bases from V and 3 bases from J, the junction contained 3 bases not matched to a gene. The CDR3 spells CASSTGGHYGYTF. The CDR3 DNA sequence: TGTGCCAGTAGCACAGGGGGGCACTATGGCTACACCTTC.